The 18 T cell receptor beta chains below come from one sample, sequenced in a study of breast tumors, draining lymph nodes, adjacent tissues. Samples came from axillary lymph nodes draining the breast cancer. MiXCR, applied by TCRdb to the multiplex PCR reads, yields one record per CDR3 protein. The table has around 100,000 distinct CDR3 sequences, 21% seen once. Specimen: axillary lymph node tissue. These TCRs come from a female donor with breast cancer. Some clones in this sample may be carry-over from other donors' samples.

This clonotype was seen at least ten times. The chain links TRBV6-6 to TRBJ1-2; 7 positions agree with TRBD1. Germline V gene sequence: CDR1 MNHNY, CDR2 SVGAGI (reference sequence). The CDR3 has 15 amino acids. Trimming cost V 5 bases and J 0 bases; bases outside gene matches: 6. CDR3 loop: CASSLGQATNYGYTF. Written as DNA, the CDR3 is TGTGCCAGCAGTCTTGGACAGGCTACTAACTATGGCTACACCTTC.

Points on this clonotype: This may be a read error, as it is one base from a much larger clone. V gene TRBV6-6 combines with J gene TRBJ2-7, with D unresolved. The CDR3 is 12 amino acids. The germline gives CDR1 MNHNY, CDR2 SVGAGI (reference sequence). The CDR3 sequence: CASCHASYKQYF. The CDR3 DNA follows: TGTGCCAGCTGCCACGCTTCCTACAAGCAGTACTTC.

This clonotype was seen ten or more times. The rearrangement uses TRBV20-1 and TRBJ2-5; 11 nucleotides match TRBD2. V dropped 5 bases and J dropped 2; count of bases not matched to a gene: 7. The V gene's germline CDR1 is DFQATT and CDR2 SNEGSKA (reference sequence). The length of the CDR3 is 15 residues. This CDR3 is CSARPGLAVQETQYF. As DNA, the CDR3 is TGCAGTGCTCGACCGGGACTAGCGGTTCAAGAGACCCAGTACTTC.

This chain connects TRBV6-1 to TRBJ1-5; D gene ambiguous. Germline CDR1 is MNHNS and CDR2 is SASEGT. V was cut by 1 base and J by 7 bases, with 5 bases left in between. CDR3 length: 12 residues. This CDR3 reads CASSEVVQPQHF. The CDR3 DNA follows: TGTGCCAGCAGTGAAGTGGTCCAGCCCCAGCATTTT.

Worth noting for this clonotype: This clone may be a read error of a much larger clone one base away. The chain couples TRBV11-3 to TRBJ2-1; no firm D call. Germline CDR1 SGHNT, CDR2 YENEEA. With 8 bases removed from V and 8 bases from J, the gap between germline ends came to 19 bases. The CDR3 contains 14 residues. CDR3 sequence (DNA): TGTGCCAGCGGCCCCGATAGGCAGTTCTATGAGCAGTTCTTC. Amino acid sequence: CASGPDRQFYEQFF. Full variable domain (missing parts from reference TRBV11-3 and TRBJ2-1): EAGVVQSPRYKIIEKKQPVAFWCNPISGHNTLYWYLQNLGQGPELLIRYENEEAVDDSQLPKDRFSAERLKGVDSTLKIQPAELGDSAVYLCASGPDRQFYEQFFGPGTRLTVL.

This clonotype was picked up one time. Germline and junction disagree at one end, which may indicate a read error. The chain couples TRBV5-8 to TRBJ1-3, with TRBD1 as a possible D gene (6 bases). The CDR3 loop spans 14 amino acids. CDR1 and CDR2 (germline): SGHTS, YDEGEE. CDR3 amino acids: CASSRRGSGNTIHF. In nucleotides, the CDR3 is TGTGCCAGCAGCCGCAGGGGTTCTGGAAACACCATACATTTT. The variable domain in full, with the rest retrieved from reference TRBV5-8 and TRBJ1-3, is EAGVTQSPTHLIKTRGQQATLRCSPISGHTSVYWYQQALGLGLQFLLWYDEGEERNRGNFPPRFSGRQFPNYSSELNVNALELEDSALYLCASSRRGSGNTIHFGEGSWLTVV.

The sample holds many counts of this clonotype. This rearrangement joins TRBV5-6 to TRBJ1-5; D unresolved. Trimming cost V 1 base and J 0 bases, with 11 bases left between them. This CDR3 spans 16 amino acids. Looked up from germline, CDR1 is SGHDT and CDR2 is YYEEEE. CDR3: CASSLMAALSNQPQHF. The CDR3 DNA is TGTGCCAGCAGCTTGATGGCGGCACTTAGCAATCAGCCCCAGCATTTT.

This chain joins TRBV5-4 and TRBJ1-3; D gene unclear. CDR1 is SGHNT, CDR2 YYREEE, per germline (reference sequence). Trimming took 2 bases from V and 0 from J, leaving 21 bases between them. The CDR3 runs to 19 residues. CDR3 sequence: CASSFRGVPRTLSGNTIYF. The CDR3 DNA reads TGTGCCAGCAGCTTCCGGGGTGTTCCCCGGACCCTCTCTGGAAACACCATATATTTT.

By share, this clonotype counts as medium-sized. CDR3 amino acids: CASRTGTSGKQETQYF. The CDR3 nucleotides are TGCGCCAGCAGAACAGGGACTAGCGGGAAACAAGAGACCCAGTACTTC. The rearrangement links TRBV5-1 to TRBJ2-5; 13 bases map to TRBD2. The V gene end was trimmed by 5 bases and the J gene end by 2 bases; junction bases not matched to a gene: 6. Germline V lookup: CDR1 SGHRS, CDR2 YFSETQ. This CDR3 contains 16 residues.

This clonotype has a count of ten or more. The chain links TRBV5-6 to TRBJ1-4, with D maybe TRBD1 (5 bases). V dropped 1 base and J dropped 2 bases, with 9 bases sitting between them. CDR1 and CDR2 (germline): SGHDT, YYEEEE. This CDR3 is 15 amino acids long. This CDR3 reads CASSLFGTTNEKLFF. CDR3 coding DNA: TGTGCCAGCAGCTTGTTCGGGACCACTAATGAAAAACTGTTTTTT.

This clonotype was counted many times. J is TRBJ1-3 and V is TRBV25-1; D gene uncertain. V dropped 3 bases and J dropped 13 bases, with 10 bases sitting between them. This CDR3 spans 11 amino acids. Germline V lookup: CDR1 MGHDK, CDR2 SYGVNS. The CDR3 protein is CASSDWTHIYF. CDR3 DNA: TGTGCCAGCAGTGATTGGACCCATATATATTTT. The whole variable domain, remainder taken from reference TRBV25-1 and TRBJ1-3, is EADIYQTPRYLVIGTGKKITLECSQTMGHDKMYWYQQDPGMELHLIHYSYGVNSTEKGDLSSESTVSRIRTEHFPLTLESARPSHTSQYLCASSDWTHIYFGEGSWLTVV.

This clonotype was seen many times. This chain joins TRBV9 and TRBJ2-2, with 13 bases aligning to TRBD2. The CDR3 spans 16 residues. V lost 3 bases and J lost 6; bases outside the gene matches: 5. Germline values: CDR1 SGDLS, CDR2 YYNGEE. The CDR3 sequence is CASSEGTSGVSGELFF. CDR3 sequence (DNA): TGTGCCAGCAGCGAAGGGACTAGCGGGGTATCCGGGGAGCTGTTTTTT.

This clonotype was recorded many times. The chain couples TRBV4-1 to TRBJ2-1; 7 bases match TRBD2. The trim removed 4 bases at V and 0 bases at J, leaving 3 bases unmatched. The CDR3 totals 15 residues. Per the germline V gene, CDR1 is MGHRA and CDR2 is YSYEKL. CDR3 residues: CASSLGTISYNEQFF. CDR3 nucleotides: TGCGCCAGCAGCCTTGGGACTATCTCCTACAATGAGCAGTTCTTC.

This clonotype was seen repeatedly, ten times or more. The chain links TRBV4-1 to TRBJ1-2; 10 bases are shared with TRBD1. CDR1 is MGHRA and CDR2 is YSYEKL in the germline V gene. This CDR3 region has 15 residues. V lost 0 bases to trimming and J lost 5 bases; unmatched junction nucleotides: 3. The CDR3 region has the DNA TGCGCCAGCAGCCAAGAGGACAGGGGGAGGTATGGCTACACCTTC. Amino acid sequence: CASSQEDRGRYGYTF.

There are many counts of this clonotype. The chain has TRBV12-5 and TRBJ1-2; TRBD1 aligns across 11 bases. Germline assignment: CDR1 LGHNT and CDR2 FRNRAP. The trim removed 0 bases at V and 4 bases at J, leaving 7 bases unmatched. This CDR3 comprises 17 residues. CDR3 coding DNA: TGTGCTAGTGGTTTGGTACAGGGCGGGACAGGGGGCTATGGCTACACCTTC. Protein product: CASGLVQGGTGGYGYTF.

This clonotype was seen repeatedly, ten times or more. The chain joins TRBV6-1 to TRBJ1-5; weak D call: TRBD1 (5 bases). Looked up from germline, CDR1 is MNHNS and CDR2 is SASEGT. CDR3 length: 13 amino acids. V lost 7 bases and J 9 bases, leaving 16 bases between the germline ends. The CDR3 region is CASTLLYGAPQHF. The CDR3 nucleotides read TGTGCCAGCACCCTCCTTTATGGGGCGCCCCAGCATTTT.

This clonotype was recorded at least ten times. The chain couples TRBV6-5 to TRBJ1-2; 12 nucleotides line up with TRBD1. The V gene end was trimmed by 5 bases and the J gene end by 6 bases; junction bases not matched to a gene: 4. The CDR3 sequence is 14 residues long. The germline gives CDR1 MNHEY, CDR2 SVGAGI. The CDR3 loop is CASSAGTGGHGYTF. DNA of the CDR3: TGTGCCAGCAGTGCCGGGACAGGGGGCCATGGCTACACCTTC.

This clonotype occurred many times. J is TRBJ2-1 and V is TRBV19; TRBD2 is a possible D gene (6 bases). Germline V CDR1 and CDR2: LNHDA, SQIVND (reference sequence). The V end was cut by 1 base, the J end by 9 bases, with 10 bases between. The CDR3 totals 13 residues. Here the CDR3 DNA reads TGTGCCAGTAGTATAGGCCTAGCGCGTGAGCAGTTCTTC. This encodes CASSIGLAREQFF. Full variable domain (missing parts from reference TRBV19 and TRBJ2-1): DGGITQSPKYLFRKEGQNVTLSCEQNLNHDAMYWYRQDPGQGLRLIYYSQIVNDFQKGDIAEGYSVSREKKESFPLTVTSAQKNPTAFYLCASSIGLAREQFFGPGTRLTVL.